A single sample gave rise to the 11 T cell receptor beta chains below, sequenced in a study of shared clonotypes between healthy human individuals. Assay used: immunoSEQ multiplex PCR; TCRdb lists only in-frame clones, some missing. This sample has 550,000 to 600,000 clones, with around 76% found just once. The sequencing sample was made of PBMCs. The receptors derive from a woman between 40 and 50 years old in good health. Some clones in this sample may be carry-over from other donors' samples.

The sample holds many counts of this clone. Other DNA sequences in this sample translate to the same CDR3. V usage is TRBV6-5 and J usage is TRBJ2-5, with D maybe TRBD2 (5 bases). CDR1 is MNHEY, CDR2 SVGAGI, per germline. The CDR3 covers 13 residues. V was pared by 5 bases and J by 2 bases, with 9 bases between. CDR3 sequence: CASSPPGQETQYF. The CDR3 DNA sequence: TGTGCCAGCAGTCCTCCGGGACAAGAGACCCAGTACTTC.

V and J are TRBV19 and TRBJ1-5; tentative D call: TRBD1 (6 bases). The germline CDR1 and CDR2 sequences are LNHDA and SQIVND (reference sequence). This CDR3 is 17 amino acids long. Trimming took off 9 bases at V and 5 bases at J, with 26 bases between the two ends. CDR3 nucleotide sequence: TGTGCCAGCCTACCCGACAGGTTTTCGGGGGGCGATCAGCCCCAGCATTTT. Its protein is CASLPDRFSGGDQPQHF.

This chain joins TRBV25-1 and TRBJ1-3; D not certain. The CDR3 runs 15 residues. The germline V and J ends were trimmed by 3 bases and 0 bases, with 9 bases remaining between them. Germline V gene data show CDR1 as MGHDK and CDR2 as SYGVNS. CDR3 nucleotides: TGTGCCAGCAGTGACCACCGGGGCTCTGGAAACACCATATATTTT. Translation: CASSDHRGSGNTIYF.

This chain joins TRBV2 and TRBJ2-3; 7 nucleotides match TRBD2. V shed 10 bases, J shed 1 base, and the junction held 14 bases outside the gene matches. Germline CDR1 is SNHLY and CDR2 is FYNNEI. This CDR3 is 16 amino acids long. This CDR3 reads CATQPSGMRGTDTQYF. In DNA form, the CDR3 reads TGTGCCACCCAGCCGAGCGGGATGCGAGGCACAGATACGCAGTATTTT. Combining the CDR3 with reference TRBV2 and TRBJ2-3 gives the whole variable domain EPEVTQTPSHQVTQMGQEVILRCVPISNHLYFYWYRQILGQKVEFLVSFYNNEISEKSEIFDDQFSVERPDGSNFTLKIRSTKLEDSAMYFCATQPSGMRGTDTQYFGPGTRLTVL.

Note on this clone: The sample holds other DNA sequences that translate to the same CDR3. V gene TRBV19 combines with J gene TRBJ1-1; D is perhaps TRBD1 (6 bases). Germline values: CDR1 LNHDA, CDR2 SQIVND (reference sequence). Trimming removed 11 bases at V and 0 bases at J, with 10 bases between. There are 12 residues in the CDR3. The CDR3 spells CASGHLNTEAFF. The CDR3 nucleotides read TGTGCCTCGGGACACTTGAACACTGAAGCTTTCTTT.

The chain employs TRBV18 and TRBJ1-5; a weak D match, TRBD1 (6 bases). Trimming stripped 1 base from V and 5 bases from J, with 9 bases between. Germline CDR1 reads KGHSH; CDR2 reads LQKENI. The CDR3 runs to 14 residues. The CDR3 coding sequence is TGTGCCAGCTCACCACGCAGGGGAGATCAGCCCCAGCATTTT. Protein product: CASSPRRGDQPQHF. The full variable domain, in which reference TRBV18 and TRBJ1-5 provide the parts outside the CDR3, is NAGVMQNPRHLVRRRGQEARLRCSPMKGHSHVYWYRQLPEEGLKFMVYLQKENIIDESGMPKERFSAEFPKEGPSILRIQQVVRGDSAAYFCASSPRRGDQPQHFGDGTRLSIL.

This clone has only a few counts. Being one base from a much bigger clone, this may be a read error. This sequence joins TRBV10-2 and TRBJ1-2; a possible D gene is TRBD1 (6 bases). CDR1 and CDR2 from the germline V gene are WSHSY and SAAADI. V was clipped by 0 bases and J by 2 bases, with 10 bases between them. This CDR3 is built from 15 residues. The CDR3 DNA reads as TGCGCCAGCAGTGAGTCGACAGGAACCAACTATGGCTACACCTTC. Translated, it gives CASSESTGTNYGYTF.

This chain uses TRBV4-1 with TRBJ2-2; tentatively, D is TRBD2 (6 bases). Germline V CDR1 and CDR2: MGHRA, YSYEKL. V was trimmed by 1 base and J by 1 base, leaving 7 bases between them. CDR3 length: 15 amino acids. CDR3 nucleotides: TGCGCCAGCAGCCAAGGGAGGGAGAACACCGGGGAGCTGTTTTTT. Translation: CASSQGRENTGELFF.

The chain joins TRBV28 to TRBJ1-4; tentative D call: TRBD1 (5 bases). The germline gives CDR1 MDHEN, CDR2 SYDVKM. V gave up 5 bases and J gave up 10 bases, with 20 bases separating them. This CDR3 has 15 amino acids. DNA of the CDR3: TGTGCCAGCAGTCCCCCGACAGCACTAATGGGAAAACTGTTTTTT. Its translation is CASSPPTALMGKLFF.

This CDR3 is CASSQEASGSPHEQFF. CDR3 sequence (DNA): TGTGCCAGCAGCCAAGAGGCTAGCGGGAGTCCCCATGAGCAGTTCTTC. V and J are TRBV4-2 and TRBJ2-1; 10 nucleotides line up with TRBD2. The CDR3 totals 16 residues. CDR1 and CDR2 (germline): LGHNA, YNFKEQ. Unmatched junction bases numbered 7, after V lost 0 bases and J lost 8 bases.

V gene TRBV2 combines with J gene TRBJ2-5, with 10 positions matching TRBD1. V shed 6 bases, J shed 4 bases, and the junction held 5 bases outside the gene matches. The CDR3 is made up of 14 amino acids. CDR1 is SNHLY, CDR2 FYNNEI, per germline. The CDR3 coding sequence is TGTGCCAGCAGAAAAGGACAGGGGGTAGAGACCCAGTACTTC. It codes for CASRKGQGVETQYF.